This TCR beta chain was profiled in a study of T cells after yellow fever vaccination. Turning to the study itself: SMART-Seq v4 Ultra Low Input served to prepare low-cell-number fractions. Findings and caveats of the study: Post-booster reappearance was seen for most primary-vaccination clones (around 97% CD4, 75% to 90% CD8). A weaker but faster secondary response was observed, peaking on day 5 versus 15.

V was clipped by 6 bases and J by 2 bases, with 21 bases between them. Germline assignment: CDR1 SGHDN and CDR2 FVKESK. The CDR3 is 17 amino acids. This clonotype was observed a handful of times. Antigen unknown. A 5'RACE template-switching step, the method used to make TCR cDNA, added a universal primer site and UMIs. Via MiXCR, TCRdb re-called the 5' RACE reads, giving one row per CDR3 protein. The sample holds roughly 350,000 distinct CDR3 sequences; roughly 3.9% are singletons and the top ten take approximately 23%. The sample consisted of PBMCs, taken 5 days after the yellow fever booster vaccination. The chain joins TRBV14 to TRBJ2-3; TRBD2 might be the D (5 bases). This clonotype was sampled from a man younger than 35 who received the YFV17D yellow fever vaccine. The CDR3 DNA is TGTGCCAGCAGTAAAAGGCCTAGCCTTCTCCTCACAGATACGCAGTATTTT. Encoded protein: CASSKRPSLLLTDTQYF.